This is a list of T cell receptor beta chains from one sample in a study of T-cell reconstitution after alpha-beta-depleted transplantation in children. Each CDR3 protein gets one entry after TCRdb re-called the PCR reads with MiXCR. Of approximately 27,000 distinct CDR3 sequences in the sample, roughly a sixth are singletons; the top ten hold less than 45%. Sequenced here: PBMCs, mostly from graft donor cells, sampled 60 days after TCRalphabeta/CD19-depleted stem cell transplant. These receptors came from a male patient under 10 years old who had a stem cell transplant for acute lymphoblastic leukemia, so the T cells may come from the graft donor. Each CDR3 is given with its conserved first and last residue. Fields, in order: V gene, clone size, J gene, CDR3 length, D gene, CDR3 DNA, CDR3 protein. The D gene is left open where the match is weak. Not all rows give a size; the values are once, few, many and, for expanded clones, a class.

>TRBV20-1|-|TRBJ2-1|16|TRBD1
TGCAGTGCTAGAGATCCCGGGACAGGGGGCTACAATGAGCAGTTCTTC
CSARDPGTGGYNEQFF
>TRBV20-1|-|TRBJ2-5|13|-
TGCAGTGCTAGAGTCGGGGGCGAGGAGACCCAGTACTTC
CSARVGGEETQYF
>TRBV5-1|few|TRBJ2-5|12|-
TGCGCCAGCAGCGCCGACCAAGAGACCCAGTACTTC
CASSADQETQYF
>TRBV7-9|-|TRBJ1-4|14|TRBD1
TGTGCCAGCAGCTTGGTACAGGGGGATGAAAAACTGTTTTTT
CASSLVQGDEKLFF
>TRBV12-3/TRBV12-4|few|TRBJ2-3|11|-
TGTGCCAGCAGTTTTGGGGATACGCAGTATTTT
CASSFGDTQYF
>TRBV29-1|few|TRBJ2-3|11|-
TGCAGCGTTTATAGGACAGATACGCAGTATTTT
CSVYRTDTQYF
>TRBV28|few|TRBJ1-4|13|-
TGTGCCACGCGGTCAGGGGCTAATGAAAAACTGTTTTTT
CATRSGANEKLFF
>TRBV7-2|few|TRBJ2-3|14|-
TGTGCCAGCAGCCCGCGACTACTATCCGATACGCAGTATTTT
CASSPRLLSDTQYF
>TRBV20-1|many|TRBJ1-1|16|-
TGCAGTGCGGACCAGGGAGGAATGGTACTGAACACTGAAGCTTTCTTT
CSADQGGMVLNTEAFF
>TRBV30|-|TRBJ2-1|14|TRBD1
TGTGCCTGGAGTGTCGGCGGGACAGGGAGTGAGCAGTTCTTC
CAWSVGGTGSEQFF
>TRBV9|many|TRBJ2-3|17|TRBD2
TGTGCCAGCAGCGTAGGGTTGGGACTAGATCCCTCAGATACGCAGTATTTT
CASSVGLGLDPSDTQYF
>TRBV10-2|-|TRBJ1-1|15|-
TGCGCCAGCAGCCGAAGTAAAGAACGGAGGACTGAAGCTTTCTTT
CASSRSKERRTEAFF
>TRBV12-3/TRBV12-4|few|TRBJ2-3|13|-
TGTGCCAGCAGTTTTTCGGGTAGAGATACGCAGTATTTT
CASSFSGRDTQYF
>TRBV29-1|many|TRBJ2-5|11|-
TGCAGCGTTGAAGACAGGGAGACCCAGTACTTC
CSVEDRETQYF
>TRBV6-5|few|TRBJ2-1|15|TRBD2
TGTGCCAGCAGTTACCCCCAGCTAGCGGGAGGTGAGCAGTTCTTC
CASSYPQLAGGEQFF
>TRBV6-2/TRBV6-3|few|TRBJ2-5|13|TRBD1
TGTGCCACCGACAGGGGGCGCCGAGAGACCCAGTACTTC
CATDRGRRETQYF
>TRBV20-1|many|TRBJ2-4|14|TRBD2
TGCAGTGCGGGGACTACTCTCAACCAAAACATTCAGTACTTC
CSAGTTLNQNIQYF